The entry below describes one T cell receptor beta chain. Assay used: immunoSEQ multiplex PCR; TCRdb lists only in-frame clones, some missing. This sample yields 300,000 to 400,000 clones, of which approximately 83% are seen a single time; around 4% belongs to the top ten. Per the germline V gene, CDR1 is MGHRA and CDR2 is YSYEKL. V was clipped by 0 bases and J by 4 bases, with 10 bases between them. The CDR3 is made up of 15 amino acids. This sample was taken from a study of blood T cell repertoires in COVID-19. Participants' own reports of clinical history determined their cohort assignment. This TCR was recovered from a woman aged 35 to 49 with acute COVID-19. The sample was PBMCs or T cells enriched from blood (not recorded which). The J gene is TRBJ2-1, the V gene TRBV4-1, with D possibly matching TRBD2 (6 bases). This chain's CDR3 is CASSQELAEYNEQFF. The CDR3, as DNA: TGCGCCAGCAGCCAAGAACTAGCCGAATACAATGAGCAGTTCTTC.